The 29 T cell receptor beta chains listed next were all sequenced from one sample in a study of PD-L1 blockade in urothelial cancer listed by TCRdb under 2017. Libraries were prepared through the immunoSEQ multiplex PCR assay. TCRdb holds this immuneACCESS table with in-frame rearrangements only. Some clones are missing; in checked studies, unresolved V genes explain under half, and the rest has no known cause. The sample records about 63,000 clones, roughly four fifths of which are singletons. Clones ranked in the top ten supply more than 5% of the sample. The sample's time point label, decoded: pretreatment peripheral blood. The sequencing here drew on PBMCs, taken around atezolizumab (anti-PD-L1) treatment. These receptors came from a man aged 65-85 years with urothelial cancer.

The gene calls are TRBV30 and TRBJ2-1, with D perhaps matching TRBD2 (6 bases). Trimming removed 2 bases at V and 10 bases at J, with 12 bases between. The germline CDR1 and CDR2 sequences are GTSNPN and SVGIG (reference sequence). The CDR3 runs to 12 residues. The CDR3 here is CAWSSLGGEQFF. CDR3 coding DNA: TGTGCCTGGAGTTCTTTGGGAGGCGAGCAGTTCTTC.

This rearrangement joins TRBV4-2 to TRBJ2-7; D perhaps matches TRBD1 (5 bases). CDR1 LGHNA and CDR2 YNFKEQ come from the germline V gene. The V gene lost 0 bases and the J gene lost 7 bases, with 13 bases spanning the gap. The CDR3 totals 14 residues. CDR3 region: CASSQDRVAGEQYF. In DNA form, the CDR3 reads TGTGCCAGCAGCCAAGACAGGGTTGCAGGTGAGCAGTACTTC.

V usage is TRBV11-2 and J usage is TRBJ1-4, with no clear D. Germline assignment: CDR1 SGHAT and CDR2 FQNNGV. This CDR3 has 19 residues. The V end was cut by 0 bases, the J end by 5 bases, with 22 bases between. In DNA form, the CDR3 reads TGTGCCAGCAGCTTAGAAGGTGAATCGAACCCAGTGGGCAATGAAAAACTGTTTTTT. Protein: CASSLEGESNPVGNEKLFF.

CDR3 amino acids: CASSFGTGTNQPQHF. Written as DNA, the CDR3 is TGCGCCAGCAGCTTCGGGACAGGGACCAATCAGCCCCAGCATTTT. The chain couples TRBV5-1 to TRBJ1-5, with 9 nucleotides matching TRBD1. V shed 2 bases and J 3 bases; nucleotides not matched to a gene: 3. Germline V gives CDR1 SGHRS, CDR2 YFSETQ. This CDR3 is built from 15 residues.

The rearrangement links TRBV27 to TRBJ1-5; D remains ambiguous. Germline CDR1 and CDR2: MNHEY and SMNVEV (reference sequence). The CDR3 sequence is 15 residues long. Trimming shortened V by 4 bases and J by 2 bases, and 12 bases separated the two germline ends. CDR3 DNA sequence: TGTGCCAGCAGTTATGCGGGGAAGGGCAATCAGCCCCAGCATTTT. Protein sequence: CASSYAGKGNQPQHF.

This clone was seen only once. The V call is TRBV7-9, the J call TRBJ2-5, with D maybe TRBD2 (6 bases). Germline loops: CDR1 SEHNR, CDR2 FQNEAQ (reference sequence). The V and J ends lost 11 bases and 4 bases respectively, with 26 bases between them. The CDR3 is 16 amino acids. The CDR3 here is CASFRLAGGLGETQYF. CDR3 nucleotides: TGTGCCTCCTTCAGGCTAGCAGGAGGGTTGGGAGAGACCCAGTACTTC. Looking up the rest from reference TRBV7-9 and TRBJ2-5 gives the full variable domain: DTGVSQNPRHKITKRGQNVTFRCDPISEHNRLYWYRQTLGQGPEFLTYFQNEAQLEKSRLLSDRFSAERPKGSFSTLEIQRTEQGDSAMYLCASFRLAGGLGETQYFGPGTRLLVL.

A note on this clone: This sample also contains other DNA sequences that code for the same CDR3. V gene TRBV7-8 combines with J gene TRBJ2-3; the match to TRBD1 covers 7 bases. V lost 5 bases and J lost 1; bases outside the gene matches: 6. The germline CDR1 and CDR2 sequences are SGHVS and FQNEAQ. The CDR3 has 15 amino acids. Here the CDR3 DNA reads TGTGCCAGCAGCCGGGACAGTCGGGGCACAGATACGCAGTATTTT. Residues: CASSRDSRGTDTQYF.

The chain is built from TRBV19 and TRBJ2-3, with TRBD1 matching 11 bases. The CDR3 has 18 residues. Germline loops: CDR1 LNHDA, CDR2 SQIVND (reference sequence). V lost 1 base, J lost 8 bases, and 14 bases stayed unmatched. CDR3 in amino acids: CASSIVRGQGAVGVTQYF. CDR3 in DNA: TGTGCCAGTAGTATAGTACGTGGACAGGGGGCCGTAGGTGTTACGCAGTATTTT.

This chain joins TRBV28 and TRBJ2-5; tentative D call: TRBD1 (6 bases). The CDR3 runs 12 residues. Germline-derived CDR1 and CDR2 are MDHEN and SYDVKM. V lost 5 bases, J lost 6 bases, and 10 bases lay in between. This CDR3 is CASSEGVKTQYF. In DNA, the CDR3 is TGTGCCAGCAGTGAGGGGGTTAAGACCCAGTACTTC.

The V gene is TRBV7-8, the J gene TRBJ2-3; D is ambiguous. The CDR3 extends over 15 amino acids. Germline CDR1 reads SGHVS; CDR2 reads FQNEAQ. V was trimmed by 4 bases and J by 2 bases, leaving 13 bases between them. DNA for the CDR3: TGTGCCAGCAGCTCCCAGGCTGGTCACACAGATACGCAGTATTTT. It translates to CASSSQAGHTDTQYF.

This sequence joins TRBV4-2 and TRBJ2-7; 10 bases fit TRBD1. Germline CDR1 LGHNA, CDR2 YNFKEQ. Losses at the gene ends were 1 base for V and 5 bases for J; bases not matched to a gene: 5. The CDR3 length is 15 residues. CDR3 amino acids: CASSQGRDRGHEQYF. In DNA form, the CDR3 reads TGTGCCAGCAGCCAAGGCCGGGACAGGGGCCACGAGCAGTACTTC.

The J gene is TRBJ1-5, the V gene TRBV6-1, with TRBD1 identical over 9 bases. The CDR3 extends over 15 amino acids. J was trimmed by 2 bases and V by 6 bases; bases with no gene match: 5. In germline, CDR1 is MNHNS, CDR2 SASEGT. The CDR3, as DNA: TGTGCCAGCAGGGACAGGGGCACGGGCAATCAGCCCCAGCATTTT. The encoded protein is CASRDRGTGNQPQHF.

The sample holds a few counts of this clone. The chain joins TRBV27 to TRBJ2-2; D is perhaps TRBD1 (6 bases). Germline V CDR1 and CDR2: MNHEY, SMNVEV (reference sequence). CDR3 length equals 14 residues. V was cut by 6 bases and J by 2 bases, with 10 bases left in between. The CDR3 DNA follows: TGTGCCAGCAGCATACAGGGAAACACCGGGGAGCTGTTTTTT. Encoded protein: CASSIQGNTGELFF.

Only a few counts were recorded for this clone. V is TRBV7-8 and J is TRBJ2-2; D is undetermined. V lost 1 base and J lost 9, with 3 bases in between. The CDR3 has 11 residues. The germline gives CDR1 SGHVS, CDR2 FQNEAQ. The CDR3 reads CASSLGRELFF. In DNA form, the CDR3 reads TGTGCCAGCAGCTTAGGGCGGGAGCTGTTTTTT.

The V gene is TRBV5-1, the J gene TRBJ1-4, with D hard to call. The V end lost 2 bases, the J end lost 5 bases, and 13 bases lay between the germline ends. The CDR3 spans 15 residues. Germline V gives CDR1 SGHRS, CDR2 YFSETQ. The CDR3 reads CASSFNAAGNEKLFF. CDR3 coding DNA: TGCGCCAGCAGCTTTAATGCAGCGGGAAATGAAAAACTGTTTTTT.

This chain uses TRBV9 with TRBJ2-1; TRBD1 aligns across 8 bases. Germline V lookup: CDR1 SGDLS, CDR2 YYNGEE. Trimming at V came to 0 bases and at J to 5 bases, leaving 7 bases not matched to a gene. This CDR3 has 16 amino acids. CDR3 sequence reads: CASSVEGGQGNNEQFF. The CDR3 bases are TGTGCCAGCAGCGTAGAAGGAGGACAGGGAAACAATGAGCAGTTCTTC.

V usage is TRBV7-2 and J usage is TRBJ2-7, with 8 bases lining up with TRBD2. Germline V gene sequence: CDR1 SGHTA, CDR2 FQGNSA. This CDR3 is 14 amino acids long. The trim removed 2 bases at V and 6 bases at J, leaving 6 bases unmatched. The CDR3 protein is CASSLKGLAAEQYF. The DNA of the CDR3 is TGTGCCAGCAGCTTAAAAGGACTAGCCGCCGAGCAGTACTTC. Full variable domain (outside the CDR3, taken from reference TRBV7-2 and TRBJ2-7): GAGVSQSPSNKVTEKGKDVELRCDPISGHTALYWYRQSLGQGLEFLIYFQGNSAPDKSGLPSDRFSAERTGGSVSTLTIQRTQQEDSAVYLCASSLKGLAAEQYFGPGTRLTVT.

The chain is built from TRBV5-4 and TRBJ2-1; D possibly corresponds to TRBD1 (5 bases). The CDR3 spans 16 residues. Germline CDR1 reads SGHNT; CDR2 reads YYREEE (reference sequence). Trimming pared 0 bases from V and 4 bases from J, leaving 14 bases between. Written as DNA, the CDR3 is TGTGCCAGCAGCTTGGAAGGGGTTGGGATATACAATGAGCAGTTCTTC. Its translation is CASSLEGVGIYNEQFF.

V usage is TRBV27 and J usage is TRBJ2-1; 11 positions agree with TRBD2. V gave up 5 bases and J gave up 10 bases; unmatched junction bases: 4. Germline CDR1 MNHEY, CDR2 SMNVEV (reference sequence). This CDR3 comprises 13 residues. In DNA, the CDR3 is TGTGCCAGCAGTGGTTGGACTAGCGGGGAGCAGTTCTTC. Its protein is CASSGWTSGEQFF.

The chain couples TRBV2 to TRBJ2-1; a possible D gene is TRBD2 (5 bases). CDR3 length equals 14 residues. Germline CDR1 and CDR2: SNHLY and FYNNEI. Trimming pared 6 bases from V and 3 bases from J, leaving 12 bases between. In DNA form, the CDR3 reads TGTGCCAGCAGAGTTGCAAGCGGCTACAATGAGCAGTTCTTC. Translated: CASRVASGYNEQFF.

The chain has TRBV10-3 and TRBJ2-7, with 10 bases matching TRBD1. The junction had 4 bases not matched to a gene; V was cut back by 4 bases and J by 1 base. CDR1 and CDR2 from the germline V gene are ENHRY and SYGVKD. CDR3 size: 15 residues. CDR3 DNA: TGTGCCATCAGTGCCGGGACAGGGGTGTCCTACGAGCAGTACTTC. Translated: CAISAGTGVSYEQYF.

The chain has TRBV7-2 and TRBJ2-5; D is possibly TRBD2 (5 bases). Germline CDR1 is SGHTA and CDR2 is FQGNSA. The germline V and J ends were trimmed by 5 bases and 6 bases, with 19 bases remaining between them. The CDR3 consists of 15 residues. CDR3 region: CASSDYDGILKTQYF. DNA of the CDR3: TGTGCCAGCAGCGACTATGACGGGATCTTGAAGACCCAGTACTTC.

V is TRBV7-2 and J is TRBJ1-4, with a tentative D call TRBD1 (5 bases). The CDR3 has 15 residues. Trimming left V 1 base short and J 7 bases short, with 13 bases between. Looked up from germline, CDR1 is SGHTA and CDR2 is FQGNSA. The CDR3 sequence is CASSLGGGRGEKLFF. CDR3 DNA sequence: TGTGCCAGCAGCTTAGGTGGTGGGAGGGGTGAAAAACTGTTTTTT.

This clone was seen more than once but under ten times. The V gene is TRBV18, the J gene TRBJ1-1; D is unclear. Germline V gene data show CDR1 as KGHSH and CDR2 as LQKENI. V lost 2 bases to trimming and J lost 1 base, with 17 bases between them. The CDR3 has 17 amino acids. CDR3 loop: CASSPVRRGLRNTEAFF. CDR3 coding DNA: TGTGCCAGCTCACCAGTCCGGAGAGGCCTTCGGAACACTGAAGCTTTCTTT.

The chain couples TRBV27 to TRBJ1-1; no firm D call. Per germline, CDR1 MNHEY and CDR2 SMNVEV (reference sequence). This CDR3 spans 13 amino acids. Trimming left V 8 bases short and J 1 base short, with 11 bases between. CDR3: CASRGSRNTEAFF. CDR3 DNA sequence: TGTGCCAGCCGAGGGTCCAGGAACACTGAAGCTTTCTTT.

The CDR3 region is CASSFLTSNTGELFF. The CDR3 nucleotides read TGTGCCAGCAGTTTTTTGACTAGCAACACCGGGGAGCTGTTTTTT. The chain uses TRBV27 and TRBJ2-2, with 7 nucleotides matching TRBD2. CDR1 is MNHEY, CDR2 SMNVEV, per germline (reference sequence). J gave up 2 bases and V 3 bases, and 3 bases lay outside the gene matches. The CDR3 length is 15 residues.

The V gene is TRBV19, the J gene TRBJ2-4, with 9 nucleotides matching TRBD1. V lost 3 bases and J lost 4; bases outside the gene matches: 10. The CDR3 loop spans 17 amino acids. Germline V gene data show CDR1 as LNHDA and CDR2 as SQIVND (reference sequence). The DNA for the CDR3 is TGTGCCAGTAGTATCTTCACCGGACAGGGGAAAAAAAACATTCAGTACTTC. Translation gives CASSIFTGQGKKNIQYF.

This rearrangement joins TRBV15 to TRBJ1-2, with 10 nucleotides matching TRBD1. CDR1 is LNHNV and CDR2 is YYDKDF in the germline V gene (reference sequence). J lost 6 bases, V lost 2 bases, and 9 bases had no gene match. The CDR3 runs 16 residues. CDR3 sequence: CATSRTRTGGYHGYTF. For the CDR3, the DNA is TGTGCCACCAGCAGAACCCGGACAGGGGGTTACCATGGCTACACCTTC.

This chain joins TRBV7-2 and TRBJ1-1, with a possible D match to TRBD1 (6 bases). The germline gives CDR1 SGHTA, CDR2 FQGNSA. The CDR3 loop spans 15 amino acids. V lost 5 bases and J 3 bases, leaving 16 bases between the germline ends. DNA for the CDR3: TGTGCCAGCAGCCTAAGCCGGGACACCCACACTGAAGCTTTCTTT. As protein: CASSLSRDTHTEAFF.